This TCR beta chain was found in a study of graft-versus-host responses after intestinal transplantation. Sequencing was performed with immunoSEQ multiplex PCR; in TCRdb, only in-frame clones are kept and a portion is missing. The repertoire consists of roughly 98,000 clones, with 90% to 95% occurring once and the leading ten covering approximately 1.1%. Details on this clone: Its antigen is unidentified.

The CDR3 has 12 residues. V gave up 10 bases and J gave up 8 bases, with 17 bases separating them. Germline V gene lookup returns CDR1 SEHNR and CDR2 FQNEAQ (reference sequence). This clonotype was obtained from a human donor who was the organ donor for an intestinal transplant. The chain joins TRBV7-9 to TRBJ1-2; no clear D gene. Sequenced here: unstimulated CD8+ T cells sorted from spleen or lymph node cells, sampled before transplant. DNA for the CDR3: TGTGCCATCCACGTGGACTTCGGGGGCTACACCTTC. It translates to CAIHVDFGGYTF.